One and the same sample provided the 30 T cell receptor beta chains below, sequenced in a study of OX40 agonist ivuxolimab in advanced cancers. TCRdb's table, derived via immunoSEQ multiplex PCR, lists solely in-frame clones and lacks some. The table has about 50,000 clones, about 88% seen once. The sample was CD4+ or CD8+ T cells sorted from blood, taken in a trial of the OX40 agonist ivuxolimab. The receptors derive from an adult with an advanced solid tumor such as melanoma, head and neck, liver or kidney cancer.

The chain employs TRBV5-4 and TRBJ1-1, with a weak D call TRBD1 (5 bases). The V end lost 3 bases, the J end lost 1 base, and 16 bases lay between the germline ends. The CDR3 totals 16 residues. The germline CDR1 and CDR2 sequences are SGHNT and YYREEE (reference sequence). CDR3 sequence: CASSSPSTTANTEAFF. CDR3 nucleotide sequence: TGTGCCAGCAGCTCCCCTTCAACGACAGCGAACACTGAAGCTTTCTTT. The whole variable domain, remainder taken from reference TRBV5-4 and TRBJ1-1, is ETGVTQSPTHLIKTRGQQVTLRCSSQSGHNTVSWYQQALGQGPQFIFQYYREEENGRGNFPPRFSGLQFPNYSSELNVNALELDDSALYLCASSSPSTTANTEAFFGQGTRLTVV.

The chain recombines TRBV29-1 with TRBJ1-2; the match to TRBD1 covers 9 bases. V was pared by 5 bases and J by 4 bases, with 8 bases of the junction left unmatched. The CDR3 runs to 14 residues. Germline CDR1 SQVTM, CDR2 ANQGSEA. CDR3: CSVRQGDMGYGYTF. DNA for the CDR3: TGCAGCGTTCGACAGGGGGATATGGGCTATGGCTACACCTTC.

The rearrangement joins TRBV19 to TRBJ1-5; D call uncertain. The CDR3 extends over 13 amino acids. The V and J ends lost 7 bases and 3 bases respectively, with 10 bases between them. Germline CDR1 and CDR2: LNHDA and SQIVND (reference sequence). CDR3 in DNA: TGTGCCAGTAATGGGGATTACAATCAGCCCCAGCATTTT. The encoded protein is CASNGDYNQPQHF.

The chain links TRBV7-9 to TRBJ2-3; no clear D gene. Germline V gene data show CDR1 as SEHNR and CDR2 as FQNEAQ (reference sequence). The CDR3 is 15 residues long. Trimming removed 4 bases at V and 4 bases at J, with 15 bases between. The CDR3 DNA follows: TGTGCCAGCAGCTCCCCCCGAATCCGGCCAGATACGCAGTATTTT. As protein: CASSSPRIRPDTQYF.

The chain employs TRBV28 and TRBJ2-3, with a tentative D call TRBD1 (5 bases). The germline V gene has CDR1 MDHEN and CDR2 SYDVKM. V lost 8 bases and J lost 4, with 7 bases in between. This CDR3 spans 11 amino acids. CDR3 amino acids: CASSRADTQYF. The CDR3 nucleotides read TGTGCCAGCTCCAGGGCAGATACGCAGTATTTT.

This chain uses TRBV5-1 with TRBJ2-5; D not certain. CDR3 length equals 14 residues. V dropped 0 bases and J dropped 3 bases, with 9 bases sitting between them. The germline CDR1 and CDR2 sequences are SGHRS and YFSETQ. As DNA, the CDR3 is TGCGCCAGCAGCTTGGCCGGCTTTGAAGAGACCCAGTACTTC. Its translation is CASSLAGFEETQYF.

The CDR3, as DNA: TGTGCCAGCAGCTTAAACCCAGGGCCCCACGAGCAGTACTTC. This translates into CASSLNPGPHEQYF. J is TRBJ2-7 and V is TRBV7-2; tentatively, D is TRBD1 (5 bases). Per germline, CDR1 SGHTA and CDR2 FQGNSA. Trimming left V 2 bases short and J 5 bases short, with 13 bases between. The CDR3 covers 14 residues. Full variable domain (missing parts from reference TRBV7-2 and TRBJ2-7): GAGVSQSPSNKVTEKGKDVELRCDPISGHTALYWYRQSLGQGLEFLIYFQGNSAPDKSGLPSDRFSAERTGGSVSTLTIQRTQQEDSAVYLCASSLNPGPHEQYFGPGTRLTVT.

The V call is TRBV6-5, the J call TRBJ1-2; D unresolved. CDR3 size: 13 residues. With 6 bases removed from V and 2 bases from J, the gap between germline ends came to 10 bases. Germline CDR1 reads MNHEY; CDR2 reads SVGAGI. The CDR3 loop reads CASRFGRNYGYTF. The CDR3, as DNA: TGTGCCAGCAGGTTCGGACGGAACTATGGCTACACCTTC.

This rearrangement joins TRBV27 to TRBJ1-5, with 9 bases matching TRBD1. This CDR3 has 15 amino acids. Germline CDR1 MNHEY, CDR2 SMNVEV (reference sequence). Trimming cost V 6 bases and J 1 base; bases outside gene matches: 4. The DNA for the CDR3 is TGTGCCAGCAGACCGGGACAGGGAAGCAATCAGCCCCAGCATTTT. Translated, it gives CASRPGQGSNQPQHF.

The CDR3 is CASSETSGGPRYF. CDR3 DNA sequence: TGTGCCAGCAGTGAGACTAGCGGTGGACCTAGGTACTTC. The J gene is TRBJ2-7, the V gene TRBV6-5; TRBD2 matches 9 bases. The junction had 11 bases not matched to a gene; V was cut back by 5 bases and J by 12 bases. CDR1 and CDR2 from the germline V gene are MNHEY and SVGAGI. CDR3 length equals 13 residues.

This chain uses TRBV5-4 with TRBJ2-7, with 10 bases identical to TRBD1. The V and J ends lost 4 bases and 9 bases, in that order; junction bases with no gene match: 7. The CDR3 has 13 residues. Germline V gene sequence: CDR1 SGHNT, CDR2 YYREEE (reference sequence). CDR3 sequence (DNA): TGTGCCAGCAGCACGCCGGGACAGGGGTGGCAGTACTTC. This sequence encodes CASSTPGQGWQYF.

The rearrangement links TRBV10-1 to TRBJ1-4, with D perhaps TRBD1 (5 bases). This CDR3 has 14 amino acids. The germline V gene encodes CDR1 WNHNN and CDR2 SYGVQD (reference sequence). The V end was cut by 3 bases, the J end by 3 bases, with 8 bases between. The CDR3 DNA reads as TGCGCCAGCAGTGAATCAGGGTCTAATGAAAAACTGTTTTTT. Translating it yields CASSESGSNEKLFF.

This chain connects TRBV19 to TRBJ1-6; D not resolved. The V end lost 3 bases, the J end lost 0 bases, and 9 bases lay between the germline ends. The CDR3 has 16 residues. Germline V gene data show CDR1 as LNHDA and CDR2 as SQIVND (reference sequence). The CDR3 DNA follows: TGTGCCAGTAGTATTTCCCACAACTCCTATAATTCACCCCTCCACTTT. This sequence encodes CASSISHNSYNSPLHF.

CDR3 in amino acids: CASSKDLGGETKLFF. In DNA form, the CDR3 reads TGTGCCAGCAGCAAGGACCTTGGCGGGGAGACAAAACTGTTTTTT. The chain combines TRBV5-4 with TRBJ1-4; D gene unclear. Germline V CDR1 and CDR2: SGHNT, YYREEE (reference sequence). The CDR3 totals 15 residues. Trimming took off 4 bases at V and 10 bases at J, with 20 bases between the two ends.

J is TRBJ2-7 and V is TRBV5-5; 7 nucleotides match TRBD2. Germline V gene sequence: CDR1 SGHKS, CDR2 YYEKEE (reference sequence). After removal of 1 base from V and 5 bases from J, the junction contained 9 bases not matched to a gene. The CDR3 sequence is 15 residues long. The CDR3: CASSLNSGPVDEQYF. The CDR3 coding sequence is TGTGCCAGCAGCTTGAATAGCGGGCCGGTTGACGAGCAGTACTTC. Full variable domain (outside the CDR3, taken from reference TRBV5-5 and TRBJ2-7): DAGVTQSPTHLIKTRGQQVTLRCSPISGHKSVSWYQQVLGQGPQFIFQYYEKEERGRGNFPDRFSARQFPNYSSELNVNALLLGDSALYLCASSLNSGPVDEQYFGPGTRLTVT.

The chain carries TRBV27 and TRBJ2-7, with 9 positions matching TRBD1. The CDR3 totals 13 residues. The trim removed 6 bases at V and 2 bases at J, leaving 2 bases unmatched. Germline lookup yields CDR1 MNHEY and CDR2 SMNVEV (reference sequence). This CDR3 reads CASSRTGAYEQYF. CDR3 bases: TGTGCCAGCAGCCGGACAGGGGCCTACGAGCAGTACTTC.

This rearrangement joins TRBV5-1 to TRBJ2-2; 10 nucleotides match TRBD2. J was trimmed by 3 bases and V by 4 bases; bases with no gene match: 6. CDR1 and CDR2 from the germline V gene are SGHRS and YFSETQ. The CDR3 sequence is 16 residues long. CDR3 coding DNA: TGCGCCAGCAGCCTGACCACTAGCGGGGACACCGGGGAGCTGTTTTTT. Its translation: CASSLTTSGDTGELFF. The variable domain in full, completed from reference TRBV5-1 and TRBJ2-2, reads KAGVTQTPRYLIKTRGQQVTLSCSPISGHRSVSWYQQTPGQGLQFLFEYFSETQRNKGNFPGRFSGRQFSNSRSEMNVSTLELGDSALYLCASSLTTSGDTGELFFGEGSRLTVL.

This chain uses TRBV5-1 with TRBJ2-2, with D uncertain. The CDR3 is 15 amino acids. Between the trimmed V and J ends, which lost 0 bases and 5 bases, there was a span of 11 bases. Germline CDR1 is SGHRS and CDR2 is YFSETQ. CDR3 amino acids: CASSLGLEGTGELFF. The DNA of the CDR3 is TGCGCCAGCAGCTTGGGACTCGAAGGGACCGGGGAGCTGTTTTTT.

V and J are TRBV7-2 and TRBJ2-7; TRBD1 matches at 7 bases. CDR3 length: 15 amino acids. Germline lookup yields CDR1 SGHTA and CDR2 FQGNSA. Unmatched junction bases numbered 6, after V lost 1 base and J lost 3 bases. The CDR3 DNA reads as TGTGCCAGCAGCTTAGACAGGGGAGAGCGCTACGAGCAGTACTTC. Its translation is CASSLDRGERYEQYF.

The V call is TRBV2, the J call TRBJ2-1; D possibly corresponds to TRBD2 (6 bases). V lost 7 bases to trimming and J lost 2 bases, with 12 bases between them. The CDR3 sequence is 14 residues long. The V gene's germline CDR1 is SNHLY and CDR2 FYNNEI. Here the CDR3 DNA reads TGTGCCAGCATAAGGGACTTGACCTACAATGAGCAGTTCTTC. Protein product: CASIRDLTYNEQFF.

CDR3 DNA sequence: TGCAGCGTTGACTCGGGACAGTCAGAGACCCAGTACTTC. This translates into CSVDSGQSETQYF. The genes are TRBV29-1 and TRBJ2-5; the match to TRBD1 covers 7 bases. The germline V gene has CDR1 SQVTM and CDR2 ANQGSEA. The CDR3 covers 13 residues. Losses at the gene ends were 3 bases for V and 4 bases for J; bases not matched to a gene: 5. The entire variable domain, with the rest obtained from reference TRBV29-1 and TRBJ2-5, is as follows: SAVISQKPSRDICQRGTSLTIQCQVDSQVTMMFWYRQQPGQSLTLIATANQGSEATYESGFVIDKFPISRPNLTFSTLTVSNMSPEDSSIYLCSVDSGQSETQYFGPGTRLLVL.

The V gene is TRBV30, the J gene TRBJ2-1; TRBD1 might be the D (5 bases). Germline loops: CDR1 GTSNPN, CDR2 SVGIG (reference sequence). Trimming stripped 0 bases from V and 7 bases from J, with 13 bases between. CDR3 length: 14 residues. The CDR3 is CAWSVTVPGNEQFF. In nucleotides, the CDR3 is TGTGCCTGGAGTGTAACTGTTCCAGGGAATGAGCAGTTCTTC.

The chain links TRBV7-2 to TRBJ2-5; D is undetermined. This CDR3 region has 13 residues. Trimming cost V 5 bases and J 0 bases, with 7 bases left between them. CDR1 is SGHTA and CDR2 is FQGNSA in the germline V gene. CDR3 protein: CASSRAHQETQYF. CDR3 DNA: TGTGCCAGCAGCCGGGCGCACCAAGAGACCCAGTACTTC.

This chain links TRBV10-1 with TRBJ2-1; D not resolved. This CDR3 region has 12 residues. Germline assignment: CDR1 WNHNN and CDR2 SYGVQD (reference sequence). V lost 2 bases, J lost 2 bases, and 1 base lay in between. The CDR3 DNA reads TGCGCCAGCAGTGAGCCCTACAATGAGCAGTTCTTC. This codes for CASSEPYNEQFF.

CDR3 loop: CASSENRGPENTIYF. CDR3 sequence (DNA): TGCGCCAGCAGTGAGAACAGAGGTCCCGAAAACACCATATATTTT. The gene calls are TRBV10-2 and TRBJ1-3, with no clear D. Germline-derived CDR1 and CDR2 are WSHSY and SAAADI. This CDR3 spans 15 amino acids. The V end was cut by 2 bases, the J end by 6 bases, with 14 bases between.

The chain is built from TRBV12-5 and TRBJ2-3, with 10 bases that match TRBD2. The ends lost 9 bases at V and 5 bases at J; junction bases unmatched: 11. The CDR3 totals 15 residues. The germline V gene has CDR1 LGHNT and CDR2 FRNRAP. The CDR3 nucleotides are TGTGCTAGCGGAGAGCGGGAGGGCTATGGAGATACGCAGTATTTT. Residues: CASGEREGYGDTQYF.

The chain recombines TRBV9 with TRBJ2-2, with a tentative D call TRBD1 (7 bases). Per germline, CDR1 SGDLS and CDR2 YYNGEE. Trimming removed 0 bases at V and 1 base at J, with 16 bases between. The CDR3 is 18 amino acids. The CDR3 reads CASSVDEDRRGNTGELFF. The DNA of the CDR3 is TGTGCCAGCAGCGTAGATGAGGACAGGCGGGGGAACACCGGGGAGCTGTTTTTT. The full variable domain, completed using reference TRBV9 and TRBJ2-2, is DSGVTQTPKHLITATGQRVTLRCSPRSGDLSVYWYQQSLDQGLQFLIQYYNGEERAKGNILERFSAQQFPDLHSELNLSSLELGDSALYFCASSVDEDRRGNTGELFFGEGSRLTVL.

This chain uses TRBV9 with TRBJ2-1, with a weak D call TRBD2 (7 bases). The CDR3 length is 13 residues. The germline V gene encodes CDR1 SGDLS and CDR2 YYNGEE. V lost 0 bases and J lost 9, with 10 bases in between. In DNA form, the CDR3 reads TGTGCCAGCAGCGTAGAGGGAGGGGGTGAGCAGTTCTTC. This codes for CASSVEGGGEQFF. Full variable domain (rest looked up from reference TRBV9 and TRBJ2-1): DSGVTQTPKHLITATGQRVTLRCSPRSGDLSVYWYQQSLDQGLQFLIQYYNGEERAKGNILERFSAQQFPDLHSELNLSSLELGDSALYFCASSVEGGGEQFFGPGTRLTVL.

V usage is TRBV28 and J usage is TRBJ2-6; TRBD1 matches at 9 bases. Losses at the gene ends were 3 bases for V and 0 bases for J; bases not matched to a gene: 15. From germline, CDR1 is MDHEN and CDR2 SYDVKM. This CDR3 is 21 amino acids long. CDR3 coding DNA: TGTGCCAGCAGTTTTTTCGCATCGGGACAGGGCACCAACTCTGGGGCCAACGTCCTGACTTTC. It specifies CASSFFASGQGTNSGANVLTF.

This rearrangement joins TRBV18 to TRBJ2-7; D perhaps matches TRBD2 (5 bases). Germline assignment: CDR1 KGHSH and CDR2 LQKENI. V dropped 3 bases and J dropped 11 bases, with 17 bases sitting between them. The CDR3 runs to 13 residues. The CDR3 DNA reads TGTGCCAGCTCACCCGACCGGACGGGAAATAAGTACTTC. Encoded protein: CASSPDRTGNKYF.